One and the same sample provided the 17 T cell receptor beta chains below, sequenced in a study of glioma-infiltrating T cells after dendritic cell vaccination. Time point here: after dendritic cell vaccination, including at tumor progression/relapse. This table comes from immunoSEQ multiplex PCR, and its TCRdb copy is limited to in-frame clones, with some not included. The sample has tens of thousands of clones; approximately 86% are singletons. Sequenced here: blood, sampled after dendritic cell vaccination. The receptors were sampled from a human donor with glioblastoma.

The V and J genes are TRBV19 and TRBJ2-3; 9 bases line up with TRBD2. The germline CDR1 and CDR2 sequences are LNHDA and SQIVND (reference sequence). V lost 5 bases to trimming and J lost 2 bases; unmatched junction nucleotides: 5. The CDR3 extends over 15 amino acids. The CDR3 nucleotides read TGTGCCAGTAGTCTAAGCGGGGGGCACACAGATACGCAGTATTTT. Protein product: CASSLSGGHTDTQYF.

The J gene is TRBJ2-1, the V gene TRBV19, with 8 bases that match TRBD2. In germline, CDR1 is LNHDA, CDR2 SQIVND (reference sequence). The CDR3 loop spans 16 amino acids. V was clipped by 5 bases and J by 2 bases; unmatched bases: 8. CDR3 protein: CASSSLAGPTYNEQFF. The CDR3 DNA reads TGTGCCAGTAGTTCCTTAGCGGGGCCCACCTACAATGAGCAGTTCTTC.

The CDR3 DNA is TGTGCTAGTGGTTTGGCCGTCTGGCAGGGGGCAGTCAATGAGCAGTTCTTC. As protein: CASGLAVWQGAVNEQFF. This sequence joins TRBV12-5 and TRBJ2-1; 8 positions match TRBD1. The CDR3 is 17 amino acids. V gave up 1 base and J gave up 6 bases; unmatched junction bases: 11. CDR1 and CDR2 (germline): LGHNT, FRNRAP.

CDR3 in amino acids: CASSLQGALVGELFF. CDR3 DNA sequence: TGCGCCAGCAGCTTGCAGGGGGCCTTGGTGGGGGAGCTGTTTTTT. The chain carries TRBV5-1 and TRBJ2-2; 8 bases match TRBD1. After removal of 1 base from V and 8 bases from J, the junction contained 7 bases not matched to a gene. Germline values: CDR1 SGHRS, CDR2 YFSETQ. The CDR3 has 15 residues.

This clone was detected a few times. V gene TRBV6-5 combines with J gene TRBJ1-2; a weak D match, TRBD1 (6 bases). CDR1 is MNHEY and CDR2 is SVGAGI in the germline V gene. Trimming cost V 6 bases and J 8 bases, with 10 bases left between them. CDR3 size: 11 residues. The CDR3 DNA follows: TGTGCCAGCAGGGGGGCTTGGGGCTACACCTTC. This codes for CASRGAWGYTF.

V gene TRBV13 combines with J gene TRBJ2-1; D gene unclear. The CDR3 extends over 12 amino acids. Trimming removed 0 bases from V and 9 bases from J, with 6 bases in between. Germline V gene data show CDR1 as PRHDT and CDR2 as FYEKMQ (reference sequence). DNA for the CDR3: TGTGCCAGCAGCTTAGGATCGGGTGAGCAGTTCTTC. It specifies CASSLGSGEQFF.

The V and J genes are TRBV18 and TRBJ2-3; the D is unclear. Trimming took 6 bases from V and 2 from J, leaving 12 bases between them. The germline CDR1 and CDR2 sequences are KGHSH and LQKENI. The CDR3 consists of 14 residues. The CDR3 DNA sequence: TGTGCCAGCTCCCTCGGTTTGCTCACAGATACGCAGTATTTT. This codes for CASSLGLLTDTQYF. Combining the CDR3 with reference TRBV18 and TRBJ2-3 gives the whole variable domain NAGVMQNPRHLVRRRGQEARLRCSPMKGHSHVYWYRQLPEEGLKFMVYLQKENIIDESGMPKERFSAEFPKEGPSILRIQQVVRGDSAAYFCASSLGLLTDTQYFGPGTRLTVL.

The chain carries TRBV29-1 and TRBJ1-2; 10 nucleotides align to TRBD1. CDR1 SQVTM and CDR2 ANQGSEA come from the germline V gene. This CDR3 region has 13 residues. CDR3 DNA sequence: TGCAGTGGGGGGACAGGGGCCCAAGATGGCTACACCTTC. Its translation is CSGGTGAQDGYTF.

This clone appeared a single time. The rearrangement joins TRBV6-1 to TRBJ2-7, with TRBD2 identical over 10 bases. Trimming took 4 bases from V and 6 from J; bases not matched to a gene: 12. This CDR3 region has 16 residues. The germline gives CDR1 MNHNS, CDR2 SASEGT. The CDR3 DNA is TGTGCCAGCAGTGCGCTCGTAGCTAGCGGGAGTGGCGAGCAGTACTTC. This gives the protein CASSALVASGSGEQYF.

This chain uses TRBV18 with TRBJ2-7; TRBD2 might be the D (6 bases). The CDR3 has 14 residues. Trimming pared 0 bases from V and 7 bases from J, leaving 13 bases between. Germline loops: CDR1 KGHSH, CDR2 LQKENI. CDR3 sequence: CASSPPVSGREQYF. As DNA, the CDR3 is TGTGCCAGCTCACCACCAGTCTCGGGGAGGGAGCAGTACTTC. Filled out from reference TRBV18 and TRBJ2-7, the complete variable domain reads NAGVMQNPRHLVRRRGQEARLRCSPMKGHSHVYWYRQLPEEGLKFMVYLQKENIIDESGMPKERFSAEFPKEGPSILRIQQVVRGDSAAYFCASSPPVSGREQYFGPGTRLTVT.

This clone was picked up a small number of times. The genes are TRBV6-6 and TRBJ2-3, with 11 bases lining up with TRBD2. The CDR3 is 16 amino acids. The V gene's germline CDR1 is MNHNY and CDR2 SVGAGI (reference sequence). The ends lost 7 bases at V and 5 bases at J; junction bases unmatched: 11. The CDR3 here is CASTTGVAGGLDTQYF. The CDR3 DNA reads TGTGCCAGCACCACGGGGGTAGCGGGGGGGTTAGATACGCAGTATTTT.

The chain is built from TRBV6-5 and TRBJ1-1; D not certain. This CDR3 has 12 amino acids. Germline V lookup: CDR1 MNHEY, CDR2 SVGAGI. V gave up 2 bases and J gave up 4 bases, with 5 bases separating them. DNA for the CDR3: TGTGCCAGCAGTTACGGTAGCACTGAAGCTTTCTTT. This encodes CASSYGSTEAFF.

This clone was counted a few times. The V and J genes are TRBV5-8 and TRBJ2-3; the match to TRBD2 covers 7 bases. This CDR3 comprises 16 residues. The J segment lost 2 bases and the V segment lost 4 bases, leaving 10 bases of the junction unmatched. In germline, CDR1 is SGHTS, CDR2 YDEGEE. The CDR3 here is CASSHLTGGSTDTQYF. The CDR3 DNA reads as TGTGCCAGCAGCCACCTTACGGGGGGTTCCACAGATACGCAGTATTTT.

The V gene is TRBV18, the J gene TRBJ1-1, with unresolved D. Trimming took off 3 bases at V and 8 bases at J, with 13 bases between the two ends. The CDR3 is made up of 13 amino acids. Germline values: CDR1 KGHSH, CDR2 LQKENI. The CDR3, as DNA: TGTGCCAGCTCACCGTCGGAGGCCTCAGAAGCTTTCTTT. Translating it yields CASSPSEASEAFF.

The rearrangement links TRBV12-5 to TRBJ1-1; D unresolved. The CDR3 is made up of 16 amino acids. Germline values: CDR1 LGHNT, CDR2 FRNRAP. The V end was cut by 1 base, the J end by 0 bases, with 12 bases between. In DNA form, the CDR3 reads TGTGCTAGTGGTTTGGGACTGAGCGAAATGAACACTGAAGCTTTCTTT. Protein: CASGLGLSEMNTEAFF.

The rearrangement uses TRBV7-6 and TRBJ2-1, with 8 bases fitting TRBD2. Looked up from germline, CDR1 is SGHVS and CDR2 is FNYEAQ. V was clipped by 5 bases and J by 4 bases; unmatched bases: 10. The CDR3 sequence is 16 residues long. The CDR3 DNA is TGTGCCAGCAGCCCCCCGGGAGGGACGGAGTACAATGAGCAGTTCTTC. Translation: CASSPPGGTEYNEQFF.

The V and J genes are TRBV30 and TRBJ1-1; no clear D gene. Trimming stripped 1 base from V and 8 bases from J, with 8 bases between. There are 11 residues in the CDR3. Germline CDR1 and CDR2: GTSNPN and SVGIG (reference sequence). The chain's CDR3 is CAWSARMEAFF. The CDR3 nucleotides are TGTGCCTGGAGTGCGAGGATGGAAGCTTTCTTT.